The present TCR beta chain was sequenced within a study of human T cells and chemical hapten exposure (dated by TCRdb to the early 2020s). Context from the whole study: For sensitization, 2% DPC in acetone was applied to a 2 cm by 2 cm area of upper inner arm skin. Throughout the study period of 20 to 30 weeks, patients also received therapeutic DPC doses to the scalp every week. Patch tests used Finn chambers with 0.01% DPC on the upper back, scored after 6 days by International Contact Dermatitis Research Group standards. The mostly female patient cohort included alopecia areata with under or over 50% scalp involvement, alopecia totalis and alopecia universalis. The libraries were sequenced as a pool, and the TCR yield per sample differed mostly because of small variations in library volumes within the pool. Peripheral blood TCR repertoire changes were tracked in vivo in alopecia patients during primary and secondary sensitization to the hapten diphenylcyclopropenone (DPC). Blood was sampled from patients pre-sensitization (week 0) and at 2, 6 and about 24 weeks after DPC sensitization. Nearly 30 alopecia patients gave blood for TCR sequencing at one to four time points (pre-sensitization, 2, 6 and 24 weeks). What the work shows at the level of the full study, not this receptor alone: Because all patients had alopecia, a presumed autoimmune disease, the immune response of the patients might differ from that of healthy individuals. A positive correlation was found between the number of PT1 expanded TCRs and patch test score, with significance reached at thresholds 8, 16 and 32 but not 4. Repeated subsampling changed both the strength of the expansion versus patch-test correlation and the threshold at which the correlation became significant. Expanded TCRs formed significantly more large CDR3 similarity clusters than pre-sensitization or healthy control sets, consistent with antigen-driven responses. No change with DPC sensitization was found in the number of TCRs above 1 in 1000 frequency, and no evidence of global repertoire structure alterations was found.

Turning to this clonotype: There is no known antigen for this receptor. Per-base qualities were not stored, and no clone one base away is much larger.

The junction shows trimming of 1 base on V and 5 bases on J, plus 14 bases between the germline ends. The CDR3 has 16 amino acids, counting the end cysteine and phenylalanine. Solely the CDR3 DNA is kept, with 48 bases framed from the first base. The germline V gene provides CDR1 SGHVS and CDR2 FNYEAQ. Taken with the paper, the label for time point translates to: patch test 1, 2 weeks after DPC sensitization. Read against the paper, the sample's treatment or condition label means: therapeutic diphenylcyclopropenone sensitization with weekly scalp DPC. Blood at each patch-test visit was drawn before the patch test was applied. Patients were considered eligible if aged 18 to 70, diagnosed with alopecia and deemed suitable for DPC therapy, and patients were excluded if pregnant. Total RNA was extracted from unfractionated whole blood that had been collected in Tempus Blood RNA tubes. The receptor library was made with RACE. Sequencing used a NextSeq 500. During library preparation, unique molecular identifiers were attached to individual cDNA molecules so that TCRs could be counted in a quantitative, reproducible way. From each blood RNA sample, both TCR alpha and TCR beta chains were sequenced. Processing in the source paper ran as follows. A median of about 100,000 TCRs per sample was observed, with a range of 23,224 to 690,600. The Decombinator software suite was used to annotate V, J and CDR3 in the TCR reads. For PS versus PT1 abundance plots, all samples were subsampled to the same number of TCRs (28,000). TCRs were defined as expanded if absent before sensitization and observed at least eight times at the 2-week time point. TCRdb itself trimmed the public reads at Q25 with fastp, ran MiXCR and retained productive beta chains. Each record represents a unique CDR3 protein, reported with the most common genes and DNA among its rows. These V and J calls originate from TCRdb's pipeline instead of the authors' own analysis. In this sample the table shows about 380,000 distinct CDR3 sequences, roughly 4.8% of which occur a single time. The ten largest clones take up approximately 2.5% of the sample.

The sequence links TRBV7-6 to TRBJ1-4; possibly the D gene is TRBD1, per 5 matching bases. The source material was whole blood, sampled in connection with sensitization to the hapten diphenylcyclopropenone (DPC). The source of this sequence is a woman in her 50s with alopecia areata. Some clones in this sample may be carry-over from other donors' samples. CDR3 loop: CASSLVRRGFNEKLFF. The DNA sequence reads TGTGCCAGCAGCTTAGTGAGGAGGGGCTTCAATGAAAAACTGTTTTTT.